The 8 T cell receptor beta chains listed next were all sequenced from one sample in a study of radiotherapy plus CTLA-4 blockade in lung cancer. This table comes from immunoSEQ multiplex PCR, and its TCRdb copy is limited to in-frame clones, with some not included. The sample yields fewer than 85,000 clones, approximately 86% seen once. Sequences were derived from peripheral blood, sampled from a patient treated with radiotherapy plus ipilimumab. Receptors were obtained from a human donor with non-small cell lung cancer who had stable disease on radiotherapy plus ipilimumab.

The V call is TRBV13, the J call TRBJ2-1; D not certain. The germline gives CDR1 PRHDT, CDR2 FYEKMQ (reference sequence). Between the trimmed V and J ends, which lost 0 bases and 1 base, there was a span of 7 bases. This CDR3 contains 15 residues. This CDR3 is CASSLGLGSYNEQFF. The DNA of the CDR3 is TGTGCCAGCAGCTTAGGACTCGGGTCCTACAATGAGCAGTTCTTC.

The CDR3: CASSQEGSSGQETQYF. CDR3 DNA: TGTGCCAGCAGCCAAGAGGGGTCCAGCGGTCAAGAGACCCAGTACTTC. The gene calls are TRBV4-2 and TRBJ2-5, with TRBD2 as a possible D gene (5 bases). Germline lookup yields CDR1 LGHNA and CDR2 YNFKEQ. The CDR3 spans 16 residues. Trimming left V 0 bases short and J 2 bases short, with 13 bases between.

The chain is built from TRBV4-1 and TRBJ2-7; possibly TRBD1 for D (6 bases). CDR1 is MGHRA, CDR2 YSYEKL, per germline. The CDR3 is 17 residues long. V was shortened by 4 bases and J by 0 bases, with 19 bases between the two germline ends. The CDR3: CASSLGGGSTSSYEQYF. The CDR3 coding sequence is TGCGCCAGCAGCCTTGGTGGGGGCTCCACGAGCTCCTACGAGCAGTACTTC.

This rearrangement joins TRBV2 to TRBJ2-3; 13 positions agree with TRBD2. J was trimmed by 1 base and V by 6 bases; bases with no gene match: 10. Per the germline V gene, CDR1 is SNHLY and CDR2 is FYNNEI. The CDR3 is 18 amino acids. As DNA, the CDR3 is TGTGCCAGCAGAAGACTAGCGGGAGGACTATTGGGCACAGATACGCAGTATTTT. This sequence encodes CASRRLAGGLLGTDTQYF.

V usage is TRBV5-1 and J usage is TRBJ2-1; possible D gene TRBD1, 7 bases. The V gene's germline CDR1 is SGHRS and CDR2 YFSETQ. The CDR3 extends over 15 amino acids. The ends were cut back, 0 bases at V and 4 bases at J, with 11 bases in the middle. The CDR3 DNA reads TGCGCCAGCAGCTTGGAGACAGGGACTTACAATGAGCAGTTCTTC. The encoded protein is CASSLETGTYNEQFF.

The rearrangement joins TRBV2 to TRBJ1-4; 9 nucleotides agree with TRBD1. CDR3 length: 14 residues. Unmatched junction bases numbered 3, after V lost 3 bases and J lost 7 bases. The germline V gene has CDR1 SNHLY and CDR2 FYNNEI. CDR3 residues: CASSDRQGGEKLFF. The CDR3 nucleotides are TGTGCCAGCAGTGACCGACAGGGGGGTGAAAAACTGTTTTTT.

V gene TRBV5-5 combines with J gene TRBJ2-2; no clear D. The length of the CDR3 is 14 residues. With 1 base removed from V and 4 bases from J, the gap between germline ends came to 8 bases. From germline, CDR1 is SGHKS and CDR2 YYEKEE (reference sequence). DNA of the CDR3: TGTGCCAGCAGCTTGAGAGTTACCACCGGGGAGCTGTTTTTT. Its translation: CASSLRVTTGELFF.

With respect to this clone: The junction and the germline gene differ at one end; a read error may be behind it. This rearrangement joins TRBV28 to TRBJ1-1; D is undetermined. Germline V CDR1 and CDR2: MDHEN, SYDVKM. This CDR3 has 13 residues. CDR3 sequence: CASTVPDGLKIVF. CDR3 in DNA: TGTGCCAGCACCGTACCGGACGGACTGAAGATAGTTTTT.